The 27 T cell receptor beta chains presented below share a single source sample, sequenced in a study of blood T cell repertoires in COVID-19. Some clones are missing from TCRdb's copy, which holds only in-frame ones; the method was immunoSEQ multiplex PCR. The profile covers 180,000 or so clones, with about 80% appearing a single time and less than 8.5% taken by the ten largest. Sequencing used PBMCs or T cells enriched from blood (not recorded which). All receptors come from a man aged 40-49 years who had recovered from COVID-19.

The chain links TRBV5-8 to TRBJ2-1; TRBD2 matches at 10 bases. J gave up 4 bases and V 2 bases, and 3 bases lay outside the gene matches. The V gene's germline CDR1 is SGHTS and CDR2 YDEGEE. CDR3 size: 15 residues. The CDR3 sequence: CASSFRLAGYNEQFF. CDR3 sequence (DNA): TGTGCCAGCAGCTTCAGACTAGCGGGTTACAATGAGCAGTTCTTC.

V usage is TRBV11-2 and J usage is TRBJ1-2, with 9 positions matching TRBD1. CDR3 length: 13 residues. The V gene end was trimmed by 6 bases and the J gene end by 5 bases; junction bases not matched to a gene: 4. Germline V gene data show CDR1 as SGHAT and CDR2 as FQNNGV. As DNA, the CDR3 is TGTGCCAGCAGTCCGGGACAGGGTTATGGCTACACCTTC. Its protein product is CASSPGQGYGYTF.

To note about this clone: At one boundary the junction diverges from the germline segment, which might be a read error. The chain joins TRBV3-1 (or the pseudogene TRBV3-2) to TRBJ1-2; weak D call: TRBD1 (6 bases). In germline, CDR1 is LGHDT, CDR2 YNNKEL (reference sequence). This CDR3 has 12 residues. The DNA for the CDR3 is TGTGCCAGCAGCCAGGCCGAGGGGGTGAACACTTTC. Translating it yields CASSQAEGVNTF.

The chain carries TRBV28 and TRBJ1-6, with D possibly being TRBD1 (5 bases). The V and J ends lost 6 bases and 3 bases respectively, with 12 bases between them. The CDR3 runs 15 residues. The germline CDR1 and CDR2 sequences are MDHEN and SYDVKM. CDR3 bases: TGTGCCAGCAGCGGGGGTGTCAACTATAATTCACCCCTCCACTTT. Its translation is CASSGGVNYNSPLHF.

The gene calls are TRBV28 and TRBJ2-3; TRBD2 might be the D (5 bases). CDR1 and CDR2 from the germline V gene are MDHEN and SYDVKM. This CDR3 is built from 13 residues. V lost 5 bases, J lost 7 bases, and 13 bases lay in between. The CDR3 DNA reads as TGTGCCAGCAGTCGGACTGTGCGGCATACGCAGTATTTT. As protein: CASSRTVRHTQYF.

The chain joins TRBV11-2 to TRBJ1-5; D unclear. This CDR3 is 13 amino acids long. Trimming pared 0 bases from V and 7 bases from J, leaving 7 bases between. Per germline, CDR1 SGHAT and CDR2 FQNNGV. The CDR3 protein is CASSLDREQPQHF. The CDR3 region has the DNA TGTGCCAGCAGCTTAGATCGGGAACAGCCCCAGCATTTT.

The chain couples TRBV6-5 to TRBJ1-5, with D unclear. Trimming stripped 6 bases from V and 7 bases from J, with 13 bases between. The CDR3 sequence is 13 residues long. The germline V gene encodes CDR1 MNHEY and CDR2 SVGAGI. The CDR3 loop is CASSPEVGQPQHF. Written as DNA, the CDR3 is TGTGCCAGCAGCCCCGAGGTTGGGCAGCCCCAGCATTTT.

The rearrangement joins TRBV7-2 to TRBJ2-1, with TRBD2 matching 10 bases. The CDR3 loop spans 15 amino acids. The J segment lost 6 bases and the V segment lost 7 bases, leaving 9 bases of the junction unmatched. The germline V gene has CDR1 SGHTA and CDR2 FQGNSA. The CDR3 region has the DNA TGTGCCAGCACTTGGCAGCGGGGGGGCATCAATGAGCAGTTCTTC. This codes for CASTWQRGGINEQFF.

This clone was picked up one time. The genes are TRBV7-9 and TRBJ1-4; 11 nucleotides agree with TRBD1. Germline assignment: CDR1 SEHNR and CDR2 FQNEAQ (reference sequence). This CDR3 comprises 17 residues. Trimming at V came to 3 bases and at J to 1 base, leaving 4 bases not matched to a gene. CDR3 nucleotides: TGTGCCAGCAGCTTCGGACAGGGGGCGCAAACTAATGAAAAACTGTTTTTT. Translation: CASSFGQGAQTNEKLFF.

This chain uses TRBV7-8 with TRBJ1-1, with a tentative D call TRBD1 (5 bases). This CDR3 region has 15 residues. Germline CDR1 and CDR2: SGHVS and FQNEAQ. Trimming took 2 bases from V and 2 from J, leaving 12 bases between them. The DNA for the CDR3 is TGTGCCAGCAGCTTATCAAGGGGCCCCAACACTGAAGCTTTCTTT. Translating it yields CASSLSRGPNTEAFF.

The chain joins TRBV29-1 to TRBJ2-1, with D perhaps TRBD2 (5 bases). CDR1 is SQVTM and CDR2 is ANQGSEA in the germline V gene. The V gene lost 5 bases and the J gene lost 8 bases, with 16 bases spanning the gap. This CDR3 contains 13 residues. The CDR3 loop reads CSVRDRSAHEQFF. The CDR3 nucleotides are TGCAGCGTTCGGGATCGGAGTGCCCATGAGCAGTTCTTC.

The chain recombines TRBV4-1 with TRBJ2-1, with TRBD2 matching over 8 bases. CDR3 length: 14 amino acids. Germline CDR1 reads MGHRA; CDR2 reads YSYEKL. Germline trimming cut 1 base from V and 5 bases from J; bases unmatched to any gene: 1. This CDR3 reads CASSQGAGDNEQFF. CDR3 nucleotides: TGCGCCAGCAGCCAAGGAGCGGGGGACAATGAGCAGTTCTTC.

The V and J genes are TRBV7-2 and TRBJ2-3, with D perhaps matching TRBD2 (5 bases). The CDR3 sequence is 14 residues long. Germline CDR1 and CDR2: SGHTA and FQGNSA. V gave up 2 bases and J gave up 2 bases, with 8 bases separating them. CDR3 region: CASSLWRVTDTQYF. The CDR3 region has the DNA TGTGCCAGCAGCTTATGGCGGGTCACAGATACGCAGTATTTT.

This chain links TRBV14 with TRBJ2-7; 8 bases align to TRBD2. Germline V gene lookup returns CDR1 SGHDN and CDR2 FVKESK. The CDR3 covers 13 residues. The V segment lost 4 bases and the J segment 6 bases; nucleotides outside the gene matches: 5. The CDR3 nucleotides are TGTGCCAGCAGCCCGAATCGGGGGGGCGAGCAGTACTTC. This sequence encodes CASSPNRGGEQYF.

The genes are TRBV19 and TRBJ1-3; D unclear. The CDR3 has 16 amino acids. V lost 5 bases to trimming and J lost 2 bases, with 16 bases between them. Germline-derived CDR1 and CDR2 are LNHDA and SQIVND (reference sequence). CDR3 coding DNA: TGTGCCAGTAGTTTAGGATTACCGAGGCCTGGAAACACCATATATTTT. Amino acid sequence: CASSLGLPRPGNTIYF.

The CDR3 sequence is CASSSGQGASNEQFF. The CDR3 DNA follows: TGCGCCAGCAGCTCCGGACAGGGGGCGTCTAATGAGCAGTTCTTC. This sequence joins TRBV5-1 and TRBJ2-1, with 11 bases lining up with TRBD1. With 3 bases clipped from V and 7 bases from J, the junction kept 6 bases outside the gene matches. Germline CDR1 reads SGHRS; CDR2 reads YFSETQ. The CDR3 contains 15 residues.

The rearrangement uses TRBV7-2 and TRBJ1-1; a possible D gene is TRBD1 (6 bases). Trimming removed 4 bases at V and 2 bases at J, with 14 bases between. Germline V lookup: CDR1 SGHTA, CDR2 FQGNSA. The CDR3 contains 15 residues. Here the CDR3 reads CASSSRGGVNTEAFF. CDR3 DNA sequence: TGTGCCAGCAGCTCGAGGGGGGGCGTAAACACTGAAGCTTTCTTT.

The rearrangement links TRBV19 to TRBJ1-6; 8 nucleotides line up with TRBD1. The junction had 6 bases not matched to a gene; V was cut back by 5 bases and J by 9 bases. The CDR3 runs 14 residues. Germline V gene lookup returns CDR1 LNHDA and CDR2 SQIVND (reference sequence). The CDR3 here is CASSQDRAGSPLHF. The DNA for the CDR3 is TGTGCCAGTAGTCAGGACAGGGCGGGTTCACCCCTCCACTTT.

V and J are TRBV7-6 and TRBJ2-5; 7 nucleotides line up with TRBD2. V gave up 3 bases and J gave up 5 bases; unmatched junction bases: 12. The germline gives CDR1 SGHVS, CDR2 FNYEAQ. The CDR3 is 16 amino acids. CDR3: CASSLVKTSSGETQYF. As DNA, the CDR3 is TGTGCCAGCAGCTTGGTTAAGACTAGCAGCGGGGAGACCCAGTACTTC.

V gene TRBV6-5 combines with J gene TRBJ2-1, with 9 bases aligning to TRBD2. The germline gives CDR1 MNHEY, CDR2 SVGAGI. The CDR3 has 13 residues. V trimming: 4 bases; J trimming: 16 bases; junction bases outside the gene matches: 11. In DNA form, the CDR3 reads TGTGCCAGCAGTTTGTTGGCGGGGGGGCCCCTATTCTTC. It yields the protein CASSLLAGGPLFF.

This clone was detected only once. The V call is TRBV19, the J call TRBJ2-7, with TRBD2 matching 9 bases. This CDR3 comprises 14 residues. With 7 bases clipped from V and 4 bases from J, the junction kept 8 bases outside the gene matches. Germline V gene data show CDR1 as LNHDA and CDR2 as SQIVND (reference sequence). CDR3 DNA sequence: TGTGCCAGTAACCCGGGACTAGCTAGTTACGAGCAGTACTTC. It yields the protein CASNPGLASYEQYF. Using reference TRBV19 and TRBJ2-7 for the parts outside the CDR3, the full variable domain is DGGITQSPKYLFRKEGQNVTLSCEQNLNHDAMYWYRQDPGQGLRLIYYSQIVNDFQKGDIAEGYSVSREKKESFPLTVTSAQKNPTAFYLCASNPGLASYEQYFGPGTRLTVT.

The DNA of the CDR3 is TGTGCCAGCAGTGAAGGTTCAGGGGGCGGGAATGAAAAACTGTTTTTT. Translated, it gives CASSEGSGGGNEKLFF. The V call is TRBV6-1, the J call TRBJ1-4; 8 bases align to TRBD1. The CDR3 runs 16 residues. Germline CDR1 and CDR2: MNHNS and SASEGT. Trimming at V came to 1 base and at J to 5 bases, leaving 6 bases not matched to a gene.

This rearrangement joins TRBV6-4 to TRBJ2-7, with 7 bases fitting TRBD1. V was clipped by 2 bases and J by 0 bases; unmatched bases: 7. This CDR3 is 16 amino acids long. Germline CDR1 and CDR2: MRHNA and SNTAGT. The CDR3 region has the DNA TGTGCCAGCAGTGACCCCGGACAGGCGAACTCCTACGAGCAGTACTTC. This translates into CASSDPGQANSYEQYF.

The rearrangement uses TRBV5-4 and TRBJ2-5, with 14 bases that match TRBD2. From germline, CDR1 is SGHNT and CDR2 YYREEE (reference sequence). This CDR3 spans 17 amino acids. V was clipped by 4 bases and J by 0 bases; unmatched bases: 5. Here the CDR3 reads CASSGTSGGRNQETQYF. Written as DNA, the CDR3 is TGTGCCAGCAGCGGGACTAGCGGGGGAAGGAACCAAGAGACCCAGTACTTC.

The rearrangement uses TRBV27 and TRBJ1-1; D gene unclear. The CDR3 has 12 residues. The germline V and J ends were trimmed by 8 bases and 4 bases, with 11 bases remaining between them. Germline CDR1 MNHEY, CDR2 SMNVEV (reference sequence). The CDR3 nucleotides read TGTGCCAGCGCGGCTCCGAGCACTGAAGCTTTCTTT. This encodes CASAAPSTEAFF.

This clone has just one count. The chain carries TRBV5-1 and TRBJ2-7, with 8 bases identical to TRBD1. V lost 4 bases and J lost 3; bases outside the gene matches: 12. The CDR3 length is 16 residues. Looked up from germline, CDR1 is SGHRS and CDR2 is YFSETQ. CDR3 amino acids: CASSPQATGTGYEQYF. The CDR3 nucleotides read TGCGCCAGCAGCCCACAAGCAACCGGGACAGGCTACGAGCAGTACTTC.

The chain links TRBV7-2 to TRBJ2-5, with 7 bases aligning to TRBD2. This CDR3 has 14 residues. Germline V gene data show CDR1 as SGHTA and CDR2 as FQGNSA. V gave up 6 bases and J gave up 6 bases; unmatched junction bases: 10. CDR3 sequence: CASSLRWTRQTQYF. The DNA of the CDR3 is TGTGCCAGCAGTTTAAGGTGGACTAGACAGACCCAGTACTTC.